This TCR beta chain was obtained from a study of breast tumors, draining lymph nodes, adjacent tissues. Study conclusions and caveats: Data only fit, rather than demonstrated, lymph node origin of most tumor T cells. The data were judged consistent with most tumor T cells coming from lymph node and expanding in tumor. Tumor TCR diversity was below lymph nodes but above nontumor tissue. Compared with basal-like, luminal-like tumors shared significantly more repertoire with nontumor tissue.

Trimming removed 5 bases from V and 3 bases from J; junction bases left unmatched: 12. Germline-derived CDR1 and CDR2 are MDHEN and SYDVKM. The CDR3 extends over 18 amino acids. Samples came from axillary lymph nodes draining the breast cancer. This clonotype was seen only a few times. No antigen is known for it. TCRdb passed the multiplex PCR reads through MiXCR, listing each CDR3 protein once. This sample has about 130,000 distinct CDR3 sequences, with around 20% found just once. Material for sequencing was axillary lymph node tissue. The receptor comes from a female donor with breast cancer. Some clones in this sample may be carry-over from other donors' samples. V and J are TRBV28 and TRBJ2-5, with 13 bases identical to TRBD2. The CDR3 loop is CASSPGPGTSGTEETQYF. CDR3 nucleotide sequence: TGTGCCAGCAGTCCGGGGCCGGGGACTAGCGGGACGGAAGAGACCCAGTACTTC.